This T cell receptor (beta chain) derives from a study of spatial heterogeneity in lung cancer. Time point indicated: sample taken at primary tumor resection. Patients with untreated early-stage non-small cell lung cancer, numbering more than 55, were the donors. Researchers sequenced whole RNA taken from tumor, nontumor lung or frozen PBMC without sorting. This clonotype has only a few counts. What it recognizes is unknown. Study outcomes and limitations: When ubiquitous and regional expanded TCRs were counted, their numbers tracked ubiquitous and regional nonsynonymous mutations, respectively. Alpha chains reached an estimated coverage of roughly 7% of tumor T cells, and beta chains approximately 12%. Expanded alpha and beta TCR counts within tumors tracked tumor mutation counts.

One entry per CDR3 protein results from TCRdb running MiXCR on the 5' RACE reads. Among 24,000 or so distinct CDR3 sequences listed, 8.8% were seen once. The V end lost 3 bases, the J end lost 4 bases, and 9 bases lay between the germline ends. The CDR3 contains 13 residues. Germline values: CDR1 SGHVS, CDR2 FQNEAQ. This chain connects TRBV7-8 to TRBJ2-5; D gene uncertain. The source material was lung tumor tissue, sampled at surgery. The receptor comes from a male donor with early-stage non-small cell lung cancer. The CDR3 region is CASSFSSPETQYF. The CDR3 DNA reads TGTGCCAGCAGCTTTTCCAGCCCAGAGACCCAGTACTTC.